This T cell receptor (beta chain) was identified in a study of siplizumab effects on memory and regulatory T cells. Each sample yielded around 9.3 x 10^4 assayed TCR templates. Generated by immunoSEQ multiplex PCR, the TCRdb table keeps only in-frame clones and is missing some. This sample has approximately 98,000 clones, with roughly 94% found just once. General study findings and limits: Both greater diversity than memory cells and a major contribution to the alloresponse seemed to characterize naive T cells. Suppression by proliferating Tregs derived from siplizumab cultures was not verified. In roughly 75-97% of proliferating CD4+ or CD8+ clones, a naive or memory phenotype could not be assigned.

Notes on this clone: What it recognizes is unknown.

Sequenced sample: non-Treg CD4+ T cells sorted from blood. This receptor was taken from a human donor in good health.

For the CDR3, the DNA is TGTGCCAGCAGCTTACGGGACTCGGACCGCCAAGAGACCCAGTACTTC. Encoded protein: CASSLRDSDRQETQYF. The chain couples TRBV7-8 to TRBJ2-5; the D gene is possibly TRBD2 (6 bases). The CDR3 is made up of 16 amino acids. CDR1 is SGHVS, CDR2 FQNEAQ, per germline. V lost 2 bases and J 1 base, leaving 14 bases between the germline ends. The entire variable domain, with the rest obtained from reference TRBV7-8 and TRBJ2-5, is as follows: GAGVSQSPRYKVAKRGQDVALRCDPISGHVSLFWYQQALGQGPEFLTYFQNEAQLDKSGLPSDRFFAERPEGSVSTLKIQRTQQEDSAVYLCASSLRDSDRQETQYFGPGTRLLVL.